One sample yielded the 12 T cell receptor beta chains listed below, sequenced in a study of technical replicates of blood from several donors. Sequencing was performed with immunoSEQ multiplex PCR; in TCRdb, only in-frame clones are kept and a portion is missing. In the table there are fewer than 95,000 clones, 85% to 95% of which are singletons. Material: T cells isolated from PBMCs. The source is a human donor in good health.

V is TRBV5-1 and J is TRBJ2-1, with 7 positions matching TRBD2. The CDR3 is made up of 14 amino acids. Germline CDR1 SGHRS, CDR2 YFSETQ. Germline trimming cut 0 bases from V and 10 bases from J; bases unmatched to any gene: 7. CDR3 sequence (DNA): TGCGCCAGCAGCTTGGAGGGAGGGAAGGGGGAGCAGTTCTTC. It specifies CASSLEGGKGEQFF.

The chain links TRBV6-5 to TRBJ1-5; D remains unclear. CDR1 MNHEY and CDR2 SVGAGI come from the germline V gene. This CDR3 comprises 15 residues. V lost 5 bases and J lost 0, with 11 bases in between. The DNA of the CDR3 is TGTGCCAGCAGTCCACAGAGAAGTAGCAATCAGCCCCAGCATTTT. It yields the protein CASSPQRSSNQPQHF.

The CDR3: CASSRDWNTGELFF. The CDR3 DNA reads TGTGCCAGCAGCCGAGACTGGAACACCGGGGAGCTGTTTTTT. This chain joins TRBV7-3 and TRBJ2-2, with unresolved D. Germline V CDR1 and CDR2: SGHTA, FQGTGA. Trimming stripped 5 bases from V and 1 base from J, with 8 bases between. CDR3 length: 14 amino acids.

The CDR3 loop is CASTQGDRSRNEQFF. The CDR3 region has the DNA TGCGCCAGCACCCAAGGGGACAGGTCGAGGAATGAGCAGTTCTTC. The V and J genes are TRBV5-1 and TRBJ2-1, with 8 positions matching TRBD1. Germline V lookup: CDR1 SGHRS, CDR2 YFSETQ. This CDR3 has 15 amino acids. V lost 6 bases, J lost 7 bases, and 12 bases stayed unmatched.

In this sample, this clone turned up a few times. The CDR3 protein is CASRRQGPETQYF. CDR3 DNA: TGTGCCAGCAGACGACAGGGACCAGAGACCCAGTACTTC. The chain couples TRBV6-5 to TRBJ2-5, with 7 bases lining up with TRBD1. The CDR3 is made up of 13 amino acids. With V trimmed by 6 bases and J by 4 bases, 5 bases remained unmatched. Germline V gene sequence: CDR1 MNHEY, CDR2 SVGAGI.

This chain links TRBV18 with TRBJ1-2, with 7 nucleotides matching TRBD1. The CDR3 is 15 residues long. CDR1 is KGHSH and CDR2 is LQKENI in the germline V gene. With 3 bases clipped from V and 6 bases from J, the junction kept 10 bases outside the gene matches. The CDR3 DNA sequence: TGTGCCAGCTCACCTAGACAGGGACGGGAAAATGGCTACACCTTC. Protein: CASSPRQGRENGYTF.

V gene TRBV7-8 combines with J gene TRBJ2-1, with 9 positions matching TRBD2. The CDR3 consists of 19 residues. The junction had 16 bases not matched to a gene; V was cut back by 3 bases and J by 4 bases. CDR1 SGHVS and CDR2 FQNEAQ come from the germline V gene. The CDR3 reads CASSFPPGAREGRYNEQFF. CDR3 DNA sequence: TGTGCCAGCAGCTTCCCCCCGGGGGCGCGGGAGGGCCGATACAATGAGCAGTTCTTC.

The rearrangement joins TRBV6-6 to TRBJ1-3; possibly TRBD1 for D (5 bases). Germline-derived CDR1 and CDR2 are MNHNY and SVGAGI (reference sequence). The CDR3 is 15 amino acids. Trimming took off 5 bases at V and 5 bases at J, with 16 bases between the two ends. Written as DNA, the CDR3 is TGTGCCAGCAGTATAGACTGGGGCGGGAGAAACACCATATATTTT. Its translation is CASSIDWGGRNTIYF.

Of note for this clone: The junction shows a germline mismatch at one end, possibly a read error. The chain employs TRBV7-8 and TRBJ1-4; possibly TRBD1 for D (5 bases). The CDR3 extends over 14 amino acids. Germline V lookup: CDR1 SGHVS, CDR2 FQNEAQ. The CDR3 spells CASSFQGRNEKLFF. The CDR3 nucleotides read TGTGCTAGCAGCTTTCAGGGCCGTAATGAAAAACTGTTTTTT.

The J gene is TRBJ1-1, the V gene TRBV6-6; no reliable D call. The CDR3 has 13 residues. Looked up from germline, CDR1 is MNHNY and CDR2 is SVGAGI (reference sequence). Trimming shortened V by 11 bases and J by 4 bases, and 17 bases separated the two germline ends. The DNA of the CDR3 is TGTGCCGTAAGCTCCGGGGTGGGCACTGAAGCTTTCTTT. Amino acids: CAVSSGVGTEAFF.

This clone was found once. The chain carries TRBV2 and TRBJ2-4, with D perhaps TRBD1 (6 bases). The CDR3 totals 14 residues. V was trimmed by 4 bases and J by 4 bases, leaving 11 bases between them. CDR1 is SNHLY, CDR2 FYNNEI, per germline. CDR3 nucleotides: TGTGCCAGCAGTGTCGGACAGAAAAAAAACATTCAGTACTTC. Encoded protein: CASSVGQKKNIQYF. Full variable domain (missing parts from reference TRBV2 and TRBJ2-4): EPEVTQTPSHQVTQMGQEVILRCVPISNHLYFYWYRQILGQKVEFLVSFYNNEISEKSEIFDDQFSVERPDGSNFTLKIRSTKLEDSAMYFCASSVGQKKNIQYFGAGTRLSVL.

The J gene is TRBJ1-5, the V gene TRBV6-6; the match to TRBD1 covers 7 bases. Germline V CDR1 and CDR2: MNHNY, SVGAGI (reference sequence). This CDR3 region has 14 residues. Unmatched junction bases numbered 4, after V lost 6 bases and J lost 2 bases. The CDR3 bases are TGTGCCAGCAGGTCCACAGGGGGCAATCAGCCCCAGCATTTT. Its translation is CASRSTGGNQPQHF.